A single sample is the source of the 28 T cell receptor beta chains below, sequenced in a study of blood T cell repertoires in COVID-19. Profiling relied on immunoSEQ multiplex PCR, and the TCRdb table lists in-frame clones only, not all of them. This sample has about 220,000 clones, with about 79% found just once. Sequenced material: peripheral blood. The receptors here all came from a man over 45 with active or convalescent COVID-19.

This chain uses TRBV2 with TRBJ1-1, with D maybe TRBD1 (6 bases). The CDR3 length is 14 residues. V dropped 8 bases and J dropped 5 bases, with 18 bases sitting between them. Germline loops: CDR1 SNHLY, CDR2 FYNNEI. CDR3 nucleotide sequence: TGTGCCAGCTCCCGGGAGGGGGGAGGGACTGAAGCTTTCTTT. Its protein product is CASSREGGGTEAFF.

The CDR3 is CASSLGLLSGTPLYGYTF. In DNA form, the CDR3 reads TGTGCCAGCAGCTTAGGGCTACTTTCCGGGACACCTCTCTATGGCTACACCTTC. The chain combines TRBV7-9 with TRBJ1-2; tentative D call: TRBD1 (6 bases). From germline, CDR1 is SEHNR and CDR2 FQNEAQ (reference sequence). The V and J ends lost 1 base and 4 bases respectively, with 22 bases between them. The CDR3 totals 18 residues.

This chain joins TRBV6-5 and TRBJ1-5; D is ambiguous. Per the germline V gene, CDR1 is MNHEY and CDR2 is SVGAGI. V dropped 5 bases and J dropped 7 bases, with 18 bases sitting between them. The CDR3 is 15 residues long. The CDR3 DNA sequence: TGTGCCAGCAGTCCCCGGGTGGGAGGGAGGCAGCCCCAGCATTTT. Protein: CASSPRVGGRQPQHF.

The chain recombines TRBV9 with TRBJ2-1, with 8 bases fitting TRBD2. This CDR3 is built from 18 residues. Germline assignment: CDR1 SGDLS and CDR2 YYNGEE. V lost 3 bases and J lost 0; bases outside the gene matches: 11. The CDR3 sequence is CASSAHHGTSFSYNEQFF. The CDR3 region has the DNA TGTGCCAGCAGCGCCCACCACGGGACTAGTTTCTCCTACAATGAGCAGTTCTTC.

The V call is TRBV5-6, the J call TRBJ1-1; 8 nucleotides match TRBD1. V shed 4 bases, J shed 9 bases, and the junction held 8 bases outside the gene matches. The CDR3 spans 13 residues. Germline assignment: CDR1 SGHDT and CDR2 YYEEEE. CDR3 DNA: TGTGCCAGCAGCACCCCGGGACAGGACAAAGCTTTCTTT. It specifies CASSTPGQDKAFF.

The chain couples TRBV2 to TRBJ2-7; TRBD1 matches at 11 bases. The V segment lost 1 base and the J segment 5 bases; nucleotides outside the gene matches: 4. Per the germline V gene, CDR1 is SNHLY and CDR2 is FYNNEI. The CDR3 covers 15 residues. The CDR3 nucleotides are TGTGCCAGCAGTGAAGGGACAGGGGGCATCGACGAGCAGTACTTC. Its protein product is CASSEGTGGIDEQYF.

This chain joins TRBV28 and TRBJ2-3; D perhaps matches TRBD2 (5 bases). This CDR3 is 12 amino acids long. Per the germline V gene, CDR1 is MDHEN and CDR2 is SYDVKM. The V gene lost 5 bases and the J gene lost 6 bases, with 9 bases spanning the gap. CDR3 in amino acids: CASSPTGDTQYF. DNA of the CDR3: TGTGCCAGCAGTCCGACGGGGGATACGCAGTATTTT.

The chain combines TRBV5-1 with TRBJ2-7; a possible D gene is TRBD1 (5 bases). CDR1 SGHRS and CDR2 YFSETQ come from the germline V gene. The CDR3 totals 15 residues. Between the trimmed V and J ends, which lost 0 bases and 6 bases, there was a span of 16 bases. The DNA for the CDR3 is TGCGCCAGCAGCTTGGGTTGGGGCTCACCGACCGAGCAGTACTTC. This encodes CASSLGWGSPTEQYF.

The V call is TRBV7-3, the J call TRBJ2-3; D is perhaps TRBD1 (6 bases). The CDR3 loop spans 15 amino acids. CDR1 is SGHTA and CDR2 is FQGTGA in the germline V gene. The ends were cut back, 5 bases at V and 4 bases at J, with 16 bases in the middle. The CDR3 region has the DNA TGTGCCAGCAGCCTCGAGGGGGTGGGGGCAGATACGCAGTATTTT. Translation: CASSLEGVGADTQYF.

This chain connects TRBV4-1 to TRBJ2-5, with 7 nucleotides matching TRBD2. The CDR3 is 17 residues long. Germline V gene lookup returns CDR1 MGHRA and CDR2 YSYEKL. V lost 1 base to trimming and J lost 4 bases; unmatched junction nucleotides: 12. CDR3 coding DNA: TGCGCCAGCAGCCAAGCCCCCCGGGGAGGGGCGCGAGAGACCCAGTACTTC. Translating it yields CASSQAPRGGARETQYF.

This chain links TRBV14 with TRBJ1-2; a possible D gene is TRBD1 (5 bases). CDR1 SGHDN and CDR2 FVKESK come from the germline V gene. The CDR3 is 14 amino acids. Trimming cost V 4 bases and J 7 bases, with 16 bases left between them. The CDR3 coding sequence is TGTGCCAGCAGCCCGTTGGGGGGAGGAGTTGGCTACACCTTC. Translating it yields CASSPLGGGVGYTF. The whole variable domain, remainder taken from reference TRBV14 and TRBJ1-2, is EAGVTQFPSHSVIEKGQTVTLRCDPISGHDNLYWYRRVMGKEIKFLLHFVKESKQDESGMPNNRFLAERTGGTYSTLKVQPAELEDSGVYFCASSPLGGGVGYTFGSGTRLTVV.

The rearrangement uses TRBV9 and TRBJ2-5; 13 positions match TRBD2. V shed 4 bases, J shed 4 bases, and the junction held 7 bases outside the gene matches. Germline assignment: CDR1 SGDLS and CDR2 YYNGEE. The CDR3 contains 16 residues. The CDR3 bases are TGTGCCAGCAGCTACGGACTAGCGGGAGCCCCAGAGACCCAGTACTTC. Its translation is CASSYGLAGAPETQYF.

The rearrangement uses TRBV21-1 and TRBJ2-3; the DNA was not used to check the table's D call, TRBD2. TRBV21-1 constitutes a pseudogene. The CDR3 has 16 residues. Here the CDR3 reads CASTLSRGDRTDTQYF. CDR3 DNA: TGTGCCAGCACCCTCTCCCGGGGGGATAGGACAGATACGCAGTATTTT.

V usage is TRBV18 and J usage is TRBJ2-7; D may be TRBD1 (6 bases). CDR3 length equals 15 residues. CDR1 is KGHSH and CDR2 is LQKENI in the germline V gene. Trimming stripped 2 bases from V and 2 bases from J, with 13 bases between. The CDR3 nucleotides read TGTGCCAGCTCACCAAGGAGACAGGAAGCCTACGAGCAGTACTTC. Its protein product is CASSPRRQEAYEQYF. Using reference TRBV18 and TRBJ2-7 for the parts outside the CDR3, the full variable domain is NAGVMQNPRHLVRRRGQEARLRCSPMKGHSHVYWYRQLPEEGLKFMVYLQKENIIDESGMPKERFSAEFPKEGPSILRIQQVVRGDSAAYFCASSPRRQEAYEQYFGPGTRLTVT.

This clone showed up just once. The gene calls are TRBV5-4 and TRBJ1-2; D might be TRBD1 (6 bases). Trimming shortened V by 4 bases and J by 8 bases, and 12 bases separated the two germline ends. Germline V lookup: CDR1 SGHNT, CDR2 YYREEE (reference sequence). There are 12 residues in the CDR3. The CDR3 sequence is CASSTPGVGYTF. CDR3 nucleotide sequence: TGTGCCAGCAGCACCCCAGGGGTAGGCTACACCTTC.

The chain joins TRBV5-1 to TRBJ1-1, with a tentative D call TRBD1 (5 bases). Trimming shortened V by 4 bases and J by 5 bases, and 9 bases separated the two germline ends. Germline lookup yields CDR1 SGHRS and CDR2 YFSETQ. This CDR3 region has 12 residues. CDR3 protein: CASSPGGTEAFF. The CDR3 DNA reads as TGCGCCAGCAGCCCCGGGGGGACTGAAGCTTTCTTT.

CDR3 nucleotides: TGTGCCAGCAGCGACAGCGAAGCTTTCTTT. Translating gives CASSDSEAFF. This chain links TRBV2 with TRBJ1-1; perhaps TRBD1 as D (5 bases). CDR1 is SNHLY, CDR2 FYNNEI, per germline. The CDR3 extends over 10 amino acids. The V end lost 6 bases, the J end lost 8 bases, and 7 bases lay between the germline ends.

The J gene is TRBJ2-7, the V gene TRBV27; D possibly corresponds to TRBD1 (5 bases). Trimming shortened V by 7 bases and J by 0 bases, and 10 bases separated the two germline ends. Germline V gene data show CDR1 as MNHEY and CDR2 as SMNVEV (reference sequence). This CDR3 is built from 13 residues. The CDR3 nucleotides are TGTGCCAGCACACAGGTTTCCTCCTACGAGCAGTACTTC. As protein: CASTQVSSYEQYF.

The rearrangement links TRBV15 to TRBJ2-3; 7 nucleotides line up with TRBD2. The CDR3 totals 17 residues. Germline CDR1 reads LNHNV; CDR2 reads YYDKDF (reference sequence). V shed 6 bases and J 0 bases; nucleotides not matched to a gene: 12. The chain's CDR3 is CATRALGLGRSTDTQYF. CDR3 in DNA: TGTGCCACCAGAGCGTTAGGACTAGGGCGAAGCACAGATACGCAGTATTTT.

The chain uses TRBV15 and TRBJ2-5, with D uncertain. Germline assignment: CDR1 LNHNV and CDR2 YYDKDF (reference sequence). The V and J ends lost 6 bases and 4 bases respectively, with 15 bases between them. This CDR3 region has 14 residues. CDR3 region: CATRGKQVGETQYF. The CDR3 DNA reads as TGTGCCACCAGAGGAAAGCAGGTTGGAGAGACCCAGTACTTC.

The chain couples TRBV7-3 to TRBJ2-7, with a tentative D call TRBD1 (7 bases). The CDR3 covers 14 residues. Trimming took off 2 bases at V and 6 bases at J, with 14 bases between the two ends. CDR1 is SGHTA and CDR2 is FQGTGA in the germline V gene. The CDR3 spells CASSLGGGPSEQYF. For the CDR3, the DNA is TGTGCCAGCAGCTTAGGAGGGGGCCCATCCGAGCAGTACTTC.

This clone showed up many times. The CDR3 DNA reads TGTGCCAGCACCCCCCGTGGCGGGCAAGAGACCCAGTACTTC. Its protein product is CASTPRGGQETQYF. The chain carries TRBV5-4 and TRBJ2-5; maybe TRBD2 (5 bases). CDR3 length: 14 residues. Trimming left V 6 bases short and J 2 bases short, with 14 bases between. CDR1 is SGHNT and CDR2 is YYREEE in the germline V gene (reference sequence).

This clone was seen only a few times. The V gene is TRBV20-1, the J gene TRBJ1-5, with D tentatively TRBD1 (6 bases). This CDR3 region has 19 residues. The V gene lost 3 bases and the J gene lost 0 bases, with 24 bases spanning the gap. Germline loops: CDR1 DFQATT, CDR2 SNEGSKA (reference sequence). The CDR3 here is CSASPPGQLPPYSNQPQHF. The CDR3 coding sequence is TGCAGTGCTAGTCCACCGGGACAACTCCCCCCCTATAGCAATCAGCCCCAGCATTTT.

V gene TRBV11-2 combines with J gene TRBJ1-2; maybe TRBD1 (6 bases). The germline V and J ends were trimmed by 0 bases and 3 bases, with 11 bases remaining between them. Per germline, CDR1 SGHAT and CDR2 FQNNGV. The CDR3 sequence is 15 residues long. In DNA form, the CDR3 reads TGTGCCAGCAGCTTAGATCAAACAGGGTACTATGGCTACACCTTC. Amino acids: CASSLDQTGYYGYTF.

For the CDR3, the DNA is TGTGCCAGCAGCCAAGCATTTTTAGGGGCGAGTCTGTTTTTT. Protein: CASSQAFLGASLFF. The gene calls are TRBV3-1 (or the pseudogene TRBV3-2) and TRBJ1-4, with D tentatively TRBD1 (5 bases). The CDR3 consists of 14 residues. The germline V and J ends were trimmed by 1 base and 14 bases, with 17 bases remaining between them. The germline V gene has CDR1 LGHDT and CDR2 YNNKEL (reference sequence).

The V call is TRBV5-6, the J call TRBJ2-7; 9 positions agree with TRBD1. The germline V gene has CDR1 SGHDT and CDR2 YYEEEE. Losses at the gene ends were 4 bases for V and 0 bases for J; bases not matched to a gene: 2. The CDR3 is 14 amino acids. DNA for the CDR3: TGTGCCAGCAGCGGGACAGGGAGCTCCTACGAGCAGTACTTC. As protein: CASSGTGSSYEQYF.

The chain employs TRBV7-2 and TRBJ1-1; tentatively, D is TRBD1 (6 bases). Germline V gene sequence: CDR1 SGHTA, CDR2 FQGNSA. V shed 6 bases and J shed 2 bases, with 13 bases lying between them. There are 14 residues in the CDR3. CDR3 DNA sequence: TGTGCCAGCAGTTATTCGGGACAAAACACTGAAGCTTTCTTT. Amino acids: CASSYSGQNTEAFF.

The V call is TRBV7-9, the J call TRBJ2-7; 16 bases match TRBD2. This CDR3 region has 17 residues. Germline CDR1 and CDR2: SEHNR and FQNEAQ (reference sequence). Trimming took 5 bases from V and 6 from J; bases not matched to a gene: 10. The CDR3 DNA is TGTGCCAGCAGCGGAGCTCAGGGGACTAGCGGGAGGGCCGAGCAGTACTTC. Translating it yields CASSGAQGTSGRAEQYF.